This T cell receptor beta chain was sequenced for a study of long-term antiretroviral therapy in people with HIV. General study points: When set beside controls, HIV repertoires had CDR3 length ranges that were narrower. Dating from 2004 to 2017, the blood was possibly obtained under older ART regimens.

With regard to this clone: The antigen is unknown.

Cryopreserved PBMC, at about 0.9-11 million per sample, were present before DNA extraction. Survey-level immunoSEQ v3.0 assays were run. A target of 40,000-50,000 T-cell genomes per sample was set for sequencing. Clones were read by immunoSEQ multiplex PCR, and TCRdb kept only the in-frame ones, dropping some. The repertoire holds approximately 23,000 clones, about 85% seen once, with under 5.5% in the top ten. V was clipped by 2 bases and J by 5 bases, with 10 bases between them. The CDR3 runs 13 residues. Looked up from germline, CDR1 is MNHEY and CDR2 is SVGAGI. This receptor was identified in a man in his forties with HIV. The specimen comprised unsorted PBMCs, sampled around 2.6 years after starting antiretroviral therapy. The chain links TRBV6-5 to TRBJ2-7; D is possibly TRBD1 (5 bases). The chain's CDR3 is CASSYGQGNEQYF. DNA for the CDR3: TGTGCCAGCAGTTACGGGCAGGGCAACGAGCAGTACTTC.